The 19 T cell receptor beta chains presented below share a single source sample, sequenced in a study of cytomegalovirus exposure and HLA in healthy donors. PCR was performed using 60 Vbeta and 13 Jbeta primers. The repertoire was sequenced with immunoSEQ multiplex PCR; TCRdb's copy has only in-frame clones and lacks some. The data show over 110,000 clones, about 80% seen once. Material: PBMCs. These receptors came from a male donor in good health and CMV-seropositive.

J is TRBJ2-5 and V is TRBV10-3; the D is unclear. The CDR3 runs 13 residues. Looked up from germline, CDR1 is ENHRY and CDR2 is SYGVKD. Deletions cut 6 bases from V and 2 bases from J, with 10 bases between. The CDR3 here is CAISDKIQETQYF. CDR3 bases: TGTGCCATCAGCGACAAGATACAAGAGACCCAGTACTTC.

The chain links TRBV6-5 to TRBJ1-5; D gene uncertain. The V gene lost 4 bases and the J gene lost 6 bases, with 13 bases spanning the gap. Germline V lookup: CDR1 MNHEY, CDR2 SVGAGI. This CDR3 is built from 14 residues. CDR3 DNA sequence: TGTGCCAGCAGTTTGAGGGAGTGGGGTCAGCCCCAGCATTTT. Protein product: CASSLREWGQPQHF.

The chain couples TRBV7-9 to TRBJ2-3; a weak D match, TRBD1 (6 bases). CDR3 length: 14 amino acids. Looked up from germline, CDR1 is SEHNR and CDR2 is FQNEAQ (reference sequence). Trimming stripped 7 bases from V and 4 bases from J, with 15 bases between. The CDR3 loop is CASMHGTQPDTQYF. The CDR3 nucleotides read TGTGCCAGCATGCACGGGACACAGCCAGATACGCAGTATTTT.

The chain is built from TRBV5-6 and TRBJ2-5; D may be TRBD1 (5 bases). Germline lookup yields CDR1 SGHDT and CDR2 YYEEEE. CDR3 length: 14 residues. The ends were cut back, 0 bases at V and 1 base at J, with 7 bases in the middle. The CDR3 region has the DNA TGTGCCAGCAGCTTGGTCAGGGCCCAAGAGACCCAGTACTTC. As protein: CASSLVRAQETQYF.

This chain links TRBV13 with TRBJ2-1; 9 bases are a match to TRBD2. Germline loops: CDR1 PRHDT, CDR2 FYEKMQ (reference sequence). V lost 1 base and J lost 2; bases outside the gene matches: 3. This CDR3 is 16 amino acids long. The chain's CDR3 is CASSLDASGTYNEQFF. CDR3 nucleotide sequence: TGTGCCAGCAGCTTAGATGCTAGCGGGACCTACAATGAGCAGTTCTTC.

This rearrangement joins TRBV15 to TRBJ2-7, with D maybe TRBD2 (5 bases). This CDR3 contains 14 residues. The germline CDR1 and CDR2 sequences are LNHNV and YYDKDF (reference sequence). The V end lost 0 bases, the J end lost 3 bases, and 9 bases lay between the germline ends. The CDR3 DNA reads TGTGCCACCAGCAGAGACGGGGATTTCTACGAGCAGTACTTC. It translates to CATSRDGDFYEQYF.

The chain recombines TRBV7-3 with TRBJ2-1; 10 positions agree with TRBD2. This CDR3 spans 16 amino acids. Germline V gene data show CDR1 as SGHTA and CDR2 as FQGTGA. V trimming: 2 bases; J trimming: 4 bases; junction bases outside the gene matches: 5. The CDR3, as DNA: TGTGCCAGCAGCTTACAAGCGGGAGGGTCTTACAATGAGCAGTTCTTC. It translates to CASSLQAGGSYNEQFF. The whole variable domain, filled in from reference TRBV7-3 and TRBJ2-1, reads GAGVSQTPSNKVTEKGKYVELRCDPISGHTALYWYRQSLGQGPEFLIYFQGTGAADDSGLPNDRFFAVRPEGSVSTLKIQRTERGDSAVYLCASSLQAGGSYNEQFFGPGTRLTVL.

The chain couples TRBV6-5 to TRBJ1-2; 7 nucleotides line up with TRBD1. V lost 2 bases to trimming and J lost 4 bases; unmatched junction nucleotides: 7. The germline CDR1 and CDR2 sequences are MNHEY and SVGAGI. The CDR3 loop spans 15 amino acids. The CDR3 DNA follows: TGTGCCAGCAGTTACGTCGGACAGGCTTCCTATGGCTACACCTTC. This encodes CASSYVGQASYGYTF.

J is TRBJ2-2 and V is TRBV7-9; D is unresolved. This CDR3 is built from 14 residues. Trimming removed 1 base from V and 1 base from J, with 4 bases in between. Germline assignment: CDR1 SEHNR and CDR2 FQNEAQ (reference sequence). The DNA for the CDR3 is TGTGCCAGCAGCTTAGTAGAGAACACCGGGGAGCTGTTTTTT. Translating it yields CASSLVENTGELFF.

The chain's CDR3 is CASSLSPATEQYF. Written as DNA, the CDR3 is TGTGCCAGCAGTTTAAGCCCTGCTACCGAGCAGTACTTC. The chain links TRBV27 to TRBJ2-7; D is ambiguous. This CDR3 comprises 13 residues. Trimming shortened V by 2 bases and J by 6 bases, and 11 bases separated the two germline ends. CDR1 and CDR2 from the germline V gene are MNHEY and SMNVEV (reference sequence).

This rearrangement joins TRBV7-8 to TRBJ2-1, with 16 nucleotides matching TRBD2. The germline CDR1 and CDR2 sequences are SGHVS and FQNEAQ. The CDR3 loop spans 18 amino acids. Trimming at V came to 3 bases and at J to 5 bases, leaving 7 bases not matched to a gene. This chain's CDR3 is CASSLGLAGGPRDNEQFF. The CDR3 DNA reads TGTGCCAGCAGCTTGGGACTAGCGGGAGGGCCGCGAGACAATGAGCAGTTCTTC.

On this clone: The same CDR3 arises from other DNA sequences in this sample as well. The chain is built from TRBV18 and TRBJ1-5; 9 bases align to TRBD1. The length of the CDR3 is 14 residues. The V and J ends lost 3 bases and 5 bases, in that order; junction bases with no gene match: 2. The germline V gene encodes CDR1 KGHSH and CDR2 LQKENI. The DNA of the CDR3 is TGTGCCAGCTCACCTCGGACAGGGGATCAGCCCCAGCATTTT. Protein product: CASSPRTGDQPQHF.

V usage is TRBV6-6 and J usage is TRBJ2-1, with 12 positions matching TRBD2. The CDR3 is 16 residues long. After removal of 2 bases from V and 9 bases from J, the junction contained 8 bases not matched to a gene. CDR1 and CDR2 from the germline V gene are MNHNY and SVGAGI (reference sequence). The CDR3 is CASSYLASGGAGEQFF. CDR3 coding DNA: TGTGCCAGCAGTTACCTAGCTAGCGGGGGGGCAGGTGAGCAGTTCTTC.

The chain joins TRBV30 to TRBJ2-7; a possible D gene is TRBD1 (5 bases). V lost 3 bases and J lost 6, with 9 bases in between. The CDR3 contains 11 residues. CDR1 GTSNPN and CDR2 SVGIG come from the germline V gene (reference sequence). CDR3: CAWRGLGEQYF. The DNA for the CDR3 is TGTGCCTGGAGGGGGCTCGGCGAGCAGTACTTC.

V gene TRBV30 combines with J gene TRBJ1-2; 8 bases agree with TRBD1. This CDR3 spans 14 amino acids. Germline loops: CDR1 GTSNPN, CDR2 SVGIG (reference sequence). V lost 2 bases, J lost 3 bases, and 5 bases stayed unmatched. The CDR3 spells CAWSSGQGDYGYTF. The CDR3, as DNA: TGTGCCTGGAGTAGCGGACAGGGAGACTATGGCTACACCTTC.

CDR3 DNA: TGTGCCATCAGTGAGGGACAGGGTACTCGCTACACCTTC. It translates to CAISEGQGTRYTF. The chain combines TRBV10-3 with TRBJ1-2; TRBD1 aligns across 8 bases. V shed 2 bases, J shed 9 bases, and the junction held 5 bases outside the gene matches. The CDR3 covers 13 residues. CDR1 is ENHRY and CDR2 is SYGVKD in the germline V gene.

The chain's CDR3 is CASSLEYGAYEQYF. The CDR3 region has the DNA TGTGCCAGCAGCTTAGAGTACGGTGCCTACGAGCAGTACTTC. The genes are TRBV7-9 and TRBJ2-7; D is undetermined. The germline CDR1 and CDR2 sequences are SEHNR and FQNEAQ (reference sequence). The CDR3 length is 14 residues. V was pared by 1 base and J by 2 bases, with 9 bases between.

The chain recombines TRBV6-1 with TRBJ1-1, with 9 positions matching TRBD1. Germline-derived CDR1 and CDR2 are MNHNS and SASEGT. V shed 6 bases and J 7 bases; nucleotides not matched to a gene: 6. The CDR3 spans 13 residues. DNA of the CDR3: TGTGCCAGCAGCCGGGACAGGGTAATTGAAGCTTTCTTT. This codes for CASSRDRVIEAFF.

The CDR3, as DNA: TGCAGCGTTGAGGTAGGGGCCTACGAGCAGTACTTC. Translated: CSVEVGAYEQYF. The J gene is TRBJ2-7, the V gene TRBV29-1; D is possibly TRBD1 (5 bases). Germline CDR1 reads SQVTM; CDR2 reads ANQGSEA. The CDR3 totals 12 residues. V lost 3 bases and J lost 2, with 8 bases in between.